These T cell receptor beta chains were read from a single sample in a study of OX40 agonist ivuxolimab in advanced cancers. TCRdb keeps only in-frame clones here, not all; method: immunoSEQ multiplex PCR. The sample consists of 69,000 or so clones, 85% of them appearing once. The sequencing here drew on CD4+ or CD8+ T cells sorted from blood, taken in a trial of the OX40 agonist ivuxolimab. The receptors were gathered from an adult with an advanced solid tumor such as melanoma, head and neck, liver or kidney cancer. Each CDR3 is given with its conserved first and last residue. D genes are given only for firm matches. Clone size is shown for a subset of rows, as once, few, many or a class of expanded clone.

>TRBD1|TRBV9|.|TRBJ1-2
CASSVGGTGASYGYTF
TGTGCCAGCAGCGTAGGGGGGACAGGGGCTTCCTATGGCTACACCTTC
>TRBD1|TRBV6-6|few|TRBJ2-2
CASGTGNTGELFF
TGTGCCAGCGGGACAGGGAACACCGGGGAGCTGTTTTTT
>TRBD1|TRBV5-1|.|TRBJ1-1
CASSLGGTGDAEAFF
TGCGCCAGCAGCTTGGGAGGGACAGGGGACGCCGAAGCTTTCTTT
>TRBD1|TRBV6-5|.|TRBJ1-1
CASSYDRGTEAFF
TGTGCCAGCAGTTACGACAGGGGGACTGAAGCTTTCTTT
>.|TRBV28|.|TRBJ2-3
CASRPGGLRTDTQYF
TGTGCCAGCAGGCCCGGCGGACTACGAACAGATACGCAGTATTTT
>.|TRBV19|.|TRBJ1-2
CASSAQAYYGYTF
TGTGCCAGTAGTGCCCAGGCTTACTATGGCTACACCTTC
>.|TRBV18|.|TRBJ2-3
CASSPPNRGTDTQYF
TGTGCCAGCTCACCACCGAACAGGGGCACAGATACGCAGTATTTT
>.|TRBV6-5|.|TRBJ1-3
CASSYGGSGNTIYF
TGTGCCAGCAGTTACGGCGGGTCTGGAAACACCATATATTTT
>TRBD1|TRBV7-9|.|TRBJ2-7
CASSLATGGRSYEQYF
TGTGCCAGCAGCTTAGCAACAGGGGGCAGATCCTACGAGCAGTACTTC
>TRBD1|TRBV5-4|once|TRBJ2-5
CASSPQGTGGQETQYF
TGTGCCAGCAGCCCACAAGGGACAGGGGGACAAGAGACCCAGTACTTC
>.|TRBV28|.|TRBJ2-1
CASSPPDSEQFF
TGTGCCAGCAGTCCTCCCGATAGTGAGCAGTTCTTC
>.|TRBV5-6|.|TRBJ2-7
CASSSIFSYEQYF
TGTGCCAGCTCCTCGATCTTTTCCTACGAGCAGTACTTC
>TRBD1|TRBV27|.|TRBJ2-2
CASSFAPPRTGNTGELFF
TGTGCCAGCAGTTTTGCCCCACCTAGGACAGGGAACACCGGGGAGCTGTTTTTT
>.|TRBV19|many|TRBJ1-5
CASSRGSQPQHF
TGTGCCAGTAGCCGGGGGTCGCAGCCCCAGCATTTT
>.|TRBV30|.|TRBJ1-2
CAWSVSSNYGYTF
TGTGCCTGGAGTGTATCCAGCAACTATGGCTACACCTTC
>.|TRBV6-1|.|TRBJ2-1
CASSEPGSSYNEQFF
TGTGCCAGCAGTGAACCCGGGAGCTCCTACAATGAGCAGTTCTTC
>.|TRBV7-8|.|TRBJ1-5
CASSLVPDSNQPQHF
TGTGCCAGCAGCTTAGTGCCGGATAGCAATCAGCCCCAGCATTTT
>.|TRBV25-1|.|TRBJ2-7
CASSDPGGSYEQYF
TGTGCCAGCAGTGATCCGGGCGGATCCTACGAGCAGTACTTC
>.|TRBV7-8|.|TRBJ2-3
CASSRMGGASDTQYF
TGTGCCAGCAGCCGAATGGGCGGGGCATCAGATACGCAGTATTTT
>.|TRBV18|.|TRBJ2-5
CASSEGETQYF
TGTGCCAGCTCAGAAGGGGAGACCCAGTACTTC
>.|TRBV7-9|.|TRBJ2-5
CASSLAKETQYF
TGTGCCAGCAGCTTAGCGAAAGAGACCCAGTACTTC
>.|TRBV7-9|.|TRBJ2-7
CASSYLGSPYEQYF
TGTGCCAGCAGTTACCTTGGGTCCCCTTACGAGCAGTACTTC
>.|TRBV30|.|TRBJ1-2
CAWSADLGYGYTF
TGTGCCTGGAGTGCTGACTTGGGCTATGGCTACACCTTC
>TRBD1|TRBV6-5|.|TRBJ2-7
CASHRGQGSYEQYF
TGTGCCAGCCATAGAGGACAGGGATCTTACGAGCAGTACTTC
>TRBD2|TRBV5-1|.|TRBJ2-5
CASSELAGGKEQYF
TGCGCCAGCAGCGAACTAGCGGGAGGAAAAGAGCAGTACTTC
>TRBD2|TRBV5-4|.|TRBJ2-1
CASRLAGGPHNEQFF
TGTGCCAGCAGACTAGCGGGGGGGCCACACAATGAGCAGTTCTTC
>.|TRBV30|many|TRBJ1-3
CAWGKLGNTIYF
TGTGCCTGGGGGAAACTTGGAAACACCATATATTTT
>.|TRBV10-3|.|TRBJ2-3
CAISDEGSKADTQYF
TGTGCCATCAGTGATGAGGGAAGTAAGGCAGATACGCAGTATTTT
>TRBD1|TRBV5-6|few|TRBJ1-5
CASSAKTGGNQPQHF
TGTGCCAGCAGCGCGAAGACAGGGGGCAATCAGCCCCAGCATTTT
>TRBD1|TRBV10-3|.|TRBJ1-2
CAISASGGRSNYGYTF
TGTGCCATCAGTGCCTCAGGGGGGCGCAGTAACTATGGCTACACCTTC
>.|TRBV9|.|TRBJ2-5
CASSLTRGTGETQYF
TGTGCCAGCAGCCTCACACGGGGGACGGGGGAGACCCAGTACTTC
>.|TRBV7-2|.|TRBJ2-5
CASSRSSEETQYF
TGTGCCAGCAGCCGATCGTCGGAGGAGACCCAGTACTTC
>.|TRBV5-4|.|TRBJ1-1
CASSSSPRGNTEAFF
TGTGCCAGCAGCTCGTCTCCCAGGGGGAACACTGAAGCTTTCTTT